The rows below give T cell receptor beta chains drawn from one sample of a study of T-cell reconstitution after alpha-beta-depleted transplantation in children. Using its own MiXCR run on the PCR reads, TCRdb lists one record per CDR3 protein. The data contain around 360,000 distinct CDR3 sequences, about 9.3% of them singletons. This material consisted of PBMCs from the stem cell graft donor, taken from the stem cell graft. The receptors originated from a human donor who donated a stem cell graft to a child with acute lymphoblastic leukemia. CDR3s include the opening cysteine and the closing phenylalanine or tryptophan. D genes are given only for firm matches. Rows may omit the clone size; those that give it use once, few, many or a size class.

V gene	clone size	J gene	D gene	CDR3 protein	CDR3 DNA
TRBV7-9	-	TRBJ2-7	-	CASSFAGSPSEQYF	TGTGCCAGCAGCTTTGCGGGGTCCCCCTCCGAGCAGTACTTC
TRBV28	few	TRBJ2-7	TRBD2	CASGGSWLAGETYEQYF	TGTGCCAGCGGGGGGTCGTGGCTAGCGGGAGAGACCTACGAGCAGTACTTC
TRBV28	many	TRBJ1-5	-	CASSQPLGARQPQHF	TGTGCCAGCAGCCAACCGTTAGGGGCGCGGCAGCCCCAGCATTTT
TRBV15	many	TRBJ2-6	TRBD2	CATSRKGLAAISGANVLTF	TGTGCCACCAGCAGAAAAGGACTAGCGGCCATCTCTGGGGCCAACGTCCTGACTTTC
TRBV7-8	many	TRBJ2-3	-	CASSLGSGDTQYF	TGTGCCAGCAGCTTAGGTAGCGGAGATACGCAGTATTTT
TRBV12-3/TRBV12-4	-	TRBJ1-4	-	CASSQGRGRPSEKLFF	TGTGCCAGCAGTCAAGGTAGGGGCAGACCTTCCGAAAAACTGTTTTTT
TRBV19	-	TRBJ2-1	TRBD2	CASSRRLAGGTYNEQFF	TGTGCCAGTAGTCGCCGACTAGCGGGAGGGACTTACAATGAGCAGTTCTTC
TRBV15	-	TRBJ2-1	-	CATSRELADNSYNEQFF	TGTGCCACCAGCAGAGAACTAGCCGACAACTCCTACAATGAGCAGTTCTTC
TRBV6-2/TRBV6-3	-	TRBJ1-6	TRBD1	CASGTGGSAPLHF	TGTGCCAGCGGGACAGGGGGCTCGGCACCCCTCCACTTT
TRBV4-2	few	TRBJ1-5	TRBD1	CASSPGQGASQPQHF	TGTGCCAGCAGCCCAGGACAGGGGGCTTCCCAGCCCCAGCATTTT
TRBV4-1	many	TRBJ1-1	TRBD1	CASSHIIGTGGTEAFF	TGCGCCAGCAGCCACATAATCGGGACAGGGGGCACTGAAGCTTTCTTT
TRBV5-1	-	TRBJ2-7	TRBD1	CASNAGQGAYEQYF	TGCGCCAGCAACGCTGGGCAGGGGGCCTACGAGCAGTACTTC
TRBV29-1	-	TRBJ2-3	-	CSARRGSGDTQYF	TGCAGCGCCCGAAGGGGGTCCGGGGATACGCAGTATTTT
TRBV20-1	many	TRBJ2-1	-	CSAAPAGRLNEQFF	TGCAGTGCCGCCCCCGCGGGAAGGCTGAATGAGCAGTTCTTC
TRBV12-3/TRBV12-4	few	TRBJ2-7	-	CASSLSDGAYEQYF	TGTGCCAGCAGTCTATCGGACGGAGCCTACGAGCAGTACTTC
TRBV5-1	few	TRBJ2-6	-	CASSLAEGFSGANVLTF	TGCGCCAGCAGCTTAGCGGAGGGATTCTCTGGGGCCAACGTCCTGACTTTC
TRBV12-3/TRBV12-4	-	TRBJ2-1	TRBD2	CASSFGTSGVTKSSYNEQFF	TGTGCCAGCAGTTTCGGGACTAGCGGGGTTACCAAGAGCTCCTACAATGAGCAGTTCTTC
TRBV7-9	few	TRBJ2-1	-	CASLLTPNNEQFF	TGTGCCAGCCTACTGACCCCTAACAATGAGCAGTTCTTC
TRBV28	-	TRBJ1-2	-	CASSLPTTVVPDYGYTF	TGTGCCAGCAGTTTACCAACCACGGTAGTCCCGGATTATGGCTACACCTTC
TRBV6-5	many	TRBJ1-1	-	CASSYLGGTQGAEAFF	TGTGCCAGCAGTTATCTGGGGGGCACCCAAGGGGCTGAAGCTTTCTTT
TRBV29-1	many	TRBJ1-4	-	CSVTRDNDGKLFF	TGCAGCGTTACCCGGGACAACGATGGAAAACTGTTTTTT
TRBV5-6	-	TRBJ2-1	-	CASSSNGEQFF	TGTGCCAGCAGTTCTAATGGGGAGCAGTTCTTC
TRBV4-2	-	TRBJ1-5	-	CASSQDARQPQHF	TGTGCCAGCAGCCAAGACGCTAGGCAGCCCCAGCATTTT
TRBV5-1	-	TRBJ2-7	TRBD1	CASSWSTGERYEQYF	TGCGCCAGCAGCTGGTCGACAGGGGAGCGATACGAGCAGTACTTC
TRBV7-9	-	TRBJ2-7	TRBD2	CASSARLAEAPYEQYF	TGTGCCAGCAGCGCCCGACTAGCGGAGGCACCCTACGAGCAGTACTTC
TRBV2	-	TRBJ1-5	-	CASSEALVNQPQHF	TGTGCCAGCAGTGAAGCGCTAGTGAATCAGCCCCAGCATTTT